The following is a T cell receptor beta chain sequence with its context. This clone has a single count. There is no known antigen for this receptor. There are no base qualities to consult, and no much larger clone falls within one base. The germline V gene (reference sequence) supplies CDR1 DFQATT and CDR2 SNEGSKA. Deletion took 3 bases off V and 6 bases off J, with a span of 14 bases between the germline ends. The CDR3 sequence holds 13 residues, the cysteine and phenylalanine included. Only the CDR3 DNA is retained, 39 bases long and in frame from the first base. The data were obtained in a study of blood T cell repertoires in COVID-19 (dated by TCRdb to 2019 to 2021). In the study overall: Samples covering the acute and convalescent phases of COVID-19 were provided by collaborators in the United States, Italy and Spain. A freely available public database, intended as a resource for researchers studying the immune response to SARS-CoV-2, is where the repertoires were released. The material from the prospective study consisted of cDNA or gDNA derived from T cells, B-cell-depleted T cells, or PBMCs. Nearly every sample came with metadata listing a de-identified subject ID, COVID-19 status, age in years and sex. Deeply sampled blood TCRbeta repertoires from subjects exposed to, actively infected with, or recovered from COVID-19 were included in the dataset. Samples were obtained from the ongoing ImmuneRACE study (first 160 participants) and from some 1,300 subjects provided by 6 global collaborators. Where HLA class I and class II types were available, the types were taken from metadata supplied by the sample provider, not from assay-based typing.

Participants in the prospective study were aged about 18 to 89 years, lived in 24 United States geographic areas, and enrolled through a virtual design. To assign participants to cohorts, the prospective study relied on clinical history that participants themselves reported in a screening survey and a study questionnaire. Mobile phlebotomists in the prospective study collected whole blood, serum and a nasopharyngeal or oropharyngeal swab from every participant. Prospective study participants could optionally give additional blood draws and questionnaires over an approximately two-month period. Prospective study blood samples were shipped either frozen or at room temperature before DNA extraction. TCRbeta CDR3 regions were amplified from genomic DNA using the immunoSEQ Assay, a bias-controlled multiplex PCR. Processing in the source paper ran as follows. The number of nucleated cells in each sample was estimated by amplification of reference gene primers within the assay. To quantify the absolute abundance of each unique TCRbeta CDR3 rearrangement, sequence reads were collapsed and filtered. For each sample, productive Simpson clonality was calculated as the square root of Simpson's diversity index across productive rearrangements. Not all clones reach the TCRdb copy of this immuneACCESS table, which keeps in-frame sequences only. Checked studies attribute under half of the gap to unresolved V genes and leave the rest unexplained. V and J calls and clone size are as listed in that table; D and trimming were resolved from the DNA. In all, the sample holds 150,000 to 200,000 clones, and around 76% of those were seen once. Roughly a sixth of the sample belongs to the ten largest clones.

Broader findings and caveats from the paper: The quantity of clinical and demographic metadata differed by source and by participant and was supplied without curation.

The chain was built from TRBV20-1 and TRBJ1-1; TRBD1 could be the D gene, as 5 bases match. This clonotype was sampled from a woman aged 45-59 years with acute COVID-19. The sequencing sample was made of PBMCs or T cells enriched from blood (not recorded which). The CDR3 is CSASRLPGSEAFF. The DNA is as follows: TGCAGTGCTAGTCGCCTACCAGGGTCTGAAGCTTTCTTT.